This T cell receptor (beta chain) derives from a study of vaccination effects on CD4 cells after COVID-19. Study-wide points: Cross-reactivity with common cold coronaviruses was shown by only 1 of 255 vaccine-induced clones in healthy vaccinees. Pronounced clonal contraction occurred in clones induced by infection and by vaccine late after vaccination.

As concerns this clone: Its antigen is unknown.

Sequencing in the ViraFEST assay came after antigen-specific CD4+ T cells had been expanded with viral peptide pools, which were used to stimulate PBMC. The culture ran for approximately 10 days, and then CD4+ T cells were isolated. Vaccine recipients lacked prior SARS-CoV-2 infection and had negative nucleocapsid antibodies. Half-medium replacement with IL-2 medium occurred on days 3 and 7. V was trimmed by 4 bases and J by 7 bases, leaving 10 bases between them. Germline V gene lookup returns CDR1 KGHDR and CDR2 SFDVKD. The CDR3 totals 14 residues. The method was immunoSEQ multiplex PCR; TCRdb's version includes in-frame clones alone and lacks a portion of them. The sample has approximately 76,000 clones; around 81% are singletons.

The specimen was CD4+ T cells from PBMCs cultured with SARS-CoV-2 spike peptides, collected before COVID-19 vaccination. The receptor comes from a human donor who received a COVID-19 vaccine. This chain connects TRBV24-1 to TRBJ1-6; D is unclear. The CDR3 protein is CATSDFRPNSPLHF. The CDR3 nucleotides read TGTGCCACCAGTGACTTCAGGCCAAATTCACCCCTCCACTTT.